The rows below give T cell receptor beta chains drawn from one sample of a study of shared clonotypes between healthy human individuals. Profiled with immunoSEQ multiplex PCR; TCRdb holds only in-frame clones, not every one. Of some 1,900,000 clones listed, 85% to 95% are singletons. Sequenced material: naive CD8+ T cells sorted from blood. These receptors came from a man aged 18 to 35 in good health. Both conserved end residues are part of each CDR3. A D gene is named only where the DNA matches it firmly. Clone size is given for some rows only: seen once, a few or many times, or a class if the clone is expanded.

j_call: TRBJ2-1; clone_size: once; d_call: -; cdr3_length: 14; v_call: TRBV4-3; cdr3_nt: TGCGCCAGCAGCCCGGACAGGTCGGGGGGTGAGCAGTTCTTC; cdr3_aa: CASSPDRSGGEQFF
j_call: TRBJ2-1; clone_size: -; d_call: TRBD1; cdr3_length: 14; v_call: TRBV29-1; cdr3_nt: TGCAGCGTTGAAGAAGGGACAGGGGGCAATGAGCAGTTCTTC; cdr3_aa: CSVEEGTGGNEQFF
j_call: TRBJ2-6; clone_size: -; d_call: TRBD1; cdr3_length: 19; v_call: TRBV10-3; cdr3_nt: TGTGCCATCAGTGACCCGGGACAGGGGTATCCTCCTGGGGCCAACGTCCTGACTTTC; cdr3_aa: CAISDPGQGYPPGANVLTF
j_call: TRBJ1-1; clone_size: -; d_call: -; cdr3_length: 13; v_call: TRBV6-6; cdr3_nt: TGTGCCAGCTATCAGGGTGGGAACACTGAAGCTTTCTTT; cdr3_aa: CASYQGGNTEAFF
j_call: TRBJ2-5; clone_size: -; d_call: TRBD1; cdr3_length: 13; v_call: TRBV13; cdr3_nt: TGTGCCAGCAGCTTCGACAGGGGTGAGACCCAGTACTTC; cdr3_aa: CASSFDRGETQYF
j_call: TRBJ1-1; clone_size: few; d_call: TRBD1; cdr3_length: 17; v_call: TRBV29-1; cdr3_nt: TGCAGCGTTGAGTCCCGACAGGGGGTATGGGGTTACACTGAAGCTTTCTTT; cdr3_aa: CSVESRQGVWGYTEAFF
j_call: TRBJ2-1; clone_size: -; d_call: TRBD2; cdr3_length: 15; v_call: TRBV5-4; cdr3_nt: TGTGCCAGCAGCTCCGGGACTAGCGGATACAATGAGCAGTTCTTC; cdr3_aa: CASSSGTSGYNEQFF
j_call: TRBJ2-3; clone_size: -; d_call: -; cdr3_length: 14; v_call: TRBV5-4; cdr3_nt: TGTGCCAGCAGAAGCAGTGGGACGGGGGATACGCAGTATTTT; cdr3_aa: CASRSSGTGDTQYF
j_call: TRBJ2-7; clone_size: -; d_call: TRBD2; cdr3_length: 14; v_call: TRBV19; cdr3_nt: TGTGCCAGTAGGACGACTAGCGGGAACTACGAGCAGTACTTC; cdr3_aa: CASRTTSGNYEQYF
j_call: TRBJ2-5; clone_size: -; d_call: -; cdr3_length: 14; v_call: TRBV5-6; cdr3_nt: TGTGCCAGCAGCTTGGTTGGGAGGAAGAAGACCCAGTACTTC; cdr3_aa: CASSLVGRKKTQYF
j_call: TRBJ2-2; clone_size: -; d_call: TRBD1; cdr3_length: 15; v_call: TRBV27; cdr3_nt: TGTGCCAGCACCCGGGACAGCTCGAACACCGGGGAGCTGTTTTTT; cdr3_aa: CASTRDSSNTGELFF
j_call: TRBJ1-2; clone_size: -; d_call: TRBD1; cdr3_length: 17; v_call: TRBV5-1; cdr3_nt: TGCGCCAGCAGCTCCTCCGGGACAGGGGGCGCCAACTATGGCTACACCTTC; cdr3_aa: CASSSSGTGGANYGYTF
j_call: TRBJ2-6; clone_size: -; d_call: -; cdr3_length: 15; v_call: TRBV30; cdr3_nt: TGTGCCTGGGGACAGATAACCTCTGGGGCCAACGTCCTGACTTTC; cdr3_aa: CAWGQITSGANVLTF
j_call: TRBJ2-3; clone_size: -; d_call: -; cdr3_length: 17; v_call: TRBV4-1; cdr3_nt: TGCGCCAGCAGCCAAGGTTGGGGTGCCGAGGTGGGTGATACGCAGTATTTT; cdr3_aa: CASSQGWGAEVGDTQYF
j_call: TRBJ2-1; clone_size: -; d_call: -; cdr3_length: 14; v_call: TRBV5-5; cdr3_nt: TGTGCCAGCAGCGTTACAGGGACCACCAATGAGCAGTTCTTC; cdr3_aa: CASSVTGTTNEQFF
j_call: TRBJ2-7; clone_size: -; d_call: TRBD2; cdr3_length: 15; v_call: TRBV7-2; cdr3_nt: TGTGCCAGCAGCTTAAGGACTAGCGCGAGCTACGAGCAGTACTTC; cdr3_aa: CASSLRTSASYEQYF
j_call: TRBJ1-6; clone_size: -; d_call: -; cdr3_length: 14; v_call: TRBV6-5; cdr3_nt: TGTGCCAGCAGTTATCGGGAAGGGAGGTCACCCCTCCACTTT; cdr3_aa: CASSYREGRSPLHF
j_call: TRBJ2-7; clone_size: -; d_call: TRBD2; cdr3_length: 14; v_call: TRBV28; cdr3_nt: TGTGCCAGCAGTTTACTAGCGGGGTCGTACGAGCAGTACTTC; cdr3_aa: CASSLLAGSYEQYF
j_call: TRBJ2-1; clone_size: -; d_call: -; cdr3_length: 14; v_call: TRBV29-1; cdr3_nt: TGCAGCGTTGTATTTAGCGGTATATACAATGAGCAGTTCTTC; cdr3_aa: CSVVFSGIYNEQFF
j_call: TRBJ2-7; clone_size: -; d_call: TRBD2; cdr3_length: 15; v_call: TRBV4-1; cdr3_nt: TGCGCCAGCAGCCAGGTAGCGGGAGTCCCATACGAGCAGTACTTC; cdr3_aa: CASSQVAGVPYEQYF
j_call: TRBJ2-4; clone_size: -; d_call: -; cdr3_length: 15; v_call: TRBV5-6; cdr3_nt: TGTGCCAGCAGCTTGGCCACTGGGGGCAAAAACATTCAGTACTTC; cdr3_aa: CASSLATGGKNIQYF
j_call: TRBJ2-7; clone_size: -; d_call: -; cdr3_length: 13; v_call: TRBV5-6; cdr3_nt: TGTGCCAGCAGCTTCGGAGGACTTTACGAGCAGTACTTC; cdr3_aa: CASSFGGLYEQYF